The 7 T cell receptor beta chains given below trace back to one sample, sequenced in a study of cytomegalovirus exposure and HLA in healthy donors (dated by TCRdb to the late 2010s). The protocol used for the library was the immunoSEQ multiplex PCR assay. For the multiplex PCR, a mixture combining 60 forward primers for TCR Vbeta segments and 13 reverse primers for TCR Jbeta segments was used. TCRdb provides this immuneACCESS table in a form limited to in-frame rearrangements. Some clones are lacking; in checked studies, under half of them reflect an unresolved V gene, and why the rest are absent is not known. The sample contains 190,000 or so clones, roughly 80% of them found a single time. 6% to 8% of the sample comes from the top ten. The sequenced sample was PBMCs. These TCRs come from a woman in her 50s in good health and CMV-seropositive.

This clone was picked up a small number of times. The CDR3 sequence is CSVAGGLNTGELFF. DNA for the CDR3: TGCAGCGTAGCGGGAGGGTTGAACACCGGGGAGCTGTTTTTT. The chain uses TRBV29-1 and TRBJ2-2, with 10 bases lining up with TRBD2. Germline values: CDR1 SQVTM, CDR2 ANQGSEA. V lost 6 bases, J lost 1 base, and 2 bases stayed unmatched. The CDR3 has 14 residues.

The chain recombines TRBV5-1 with TRBJ2-2; tentatively, D is TRBD2 (6 bases). V dropped 2 bases and J dropped 4 bases, with 12 bases sitting between them. CDR3 size: 15 residues. Germline V gives CDR1 SGHRS, CDR2 YFSETQ. CDR3 DNA sequence: TGCGCCAGCAGCTTAAGGGTGGGAGGCACCGGGGAGCTGTTTTTT. This translates into CASSLRVGGTGELFF.

The chain links TRBV9 to TRBJ2-7, with D possibly being TRBD2 (7 bases). Germline V gene sequence: CDR1 SGDLS, CDR2 YYNGEE. The CDR3 is 15 residues long. Deletions cut 0 bases from V and 2 bases from J, with 12 bases between. As DNA, the CDR3 is TGTGCCAGCAGCGTAGAGGCCGGGGGGCCCTACGAGCAGTACTTC. It translates to CASSVEAGGPYEQYF.

The rearrangement links TRBV18 to TRBJ2-3, with 12 bases fitting TRBD2. The CDR3 contains 18 residues. The J segment lost 0 bases and the V segment lost 2 bases, leaving 6 bases of the junction unmatched. The V gene's germline CDR1 is KGHSH and CDR2 LQKENI. The CDR3, as DNA: TGTGCCAGCTCACCAATAGGACTAGCGGGGCGGAGCACAGATACGCAGTATTTT. Translating it yields CASSPIGLAGRSTDTQYF.

J is TRBJ2-2 and V is TRBV25-1, with 10 bases matching TRBD1. Losses at the gene ends were 1 base for V and 6 bases for J; bases not matched to a gene: 8. Germline CDR1 and CDR2: MGHDK and SYGVNS. The CDR3 sequence is 17 residues long. The CDR3 region is CASSEWDRGRIAGELFF. In DNA form, the CDR3 reads TGTGCCAGCAGTGAATGGGACAGGGGTAGGATTGCCGGGGAGCTGTTTTTT.

The rearrangement links TRBV6-5 to TRBJ1-6; 7 bases are shared with TRBD1. The V gene end was trimmed by 3 bases and the J gene end by 10 bases; junction bases not matched to a gene: 9. Germline V gives CDR1 MNHEY, CDR2 SVGAGI. There are 15 residues in the CDR3. In nucleotides, the CDR3 is TGTGCCAGCAGTTATTCCCCGGGGACAGACTCACCCCTCCACTTT. This gives the protein CASSYSPGTDSPLHF.

The genes are TRBV27 and TRBJ1-2; D possibly corresponds to TRBD1 (6 bases). Trimming took 5 bases from V and 7 from J, leaving 11 bases between them. The CDR3 covers 12 residues. Germline loops: CDR1 MNHEY, CDR2 SMNVEV (reference sequence). CDR3 bases: TGTGCCAGCAGTCCCGGGACATTTGGCTACACCTTC. The encoded protein is CASSPGTFGYTF.